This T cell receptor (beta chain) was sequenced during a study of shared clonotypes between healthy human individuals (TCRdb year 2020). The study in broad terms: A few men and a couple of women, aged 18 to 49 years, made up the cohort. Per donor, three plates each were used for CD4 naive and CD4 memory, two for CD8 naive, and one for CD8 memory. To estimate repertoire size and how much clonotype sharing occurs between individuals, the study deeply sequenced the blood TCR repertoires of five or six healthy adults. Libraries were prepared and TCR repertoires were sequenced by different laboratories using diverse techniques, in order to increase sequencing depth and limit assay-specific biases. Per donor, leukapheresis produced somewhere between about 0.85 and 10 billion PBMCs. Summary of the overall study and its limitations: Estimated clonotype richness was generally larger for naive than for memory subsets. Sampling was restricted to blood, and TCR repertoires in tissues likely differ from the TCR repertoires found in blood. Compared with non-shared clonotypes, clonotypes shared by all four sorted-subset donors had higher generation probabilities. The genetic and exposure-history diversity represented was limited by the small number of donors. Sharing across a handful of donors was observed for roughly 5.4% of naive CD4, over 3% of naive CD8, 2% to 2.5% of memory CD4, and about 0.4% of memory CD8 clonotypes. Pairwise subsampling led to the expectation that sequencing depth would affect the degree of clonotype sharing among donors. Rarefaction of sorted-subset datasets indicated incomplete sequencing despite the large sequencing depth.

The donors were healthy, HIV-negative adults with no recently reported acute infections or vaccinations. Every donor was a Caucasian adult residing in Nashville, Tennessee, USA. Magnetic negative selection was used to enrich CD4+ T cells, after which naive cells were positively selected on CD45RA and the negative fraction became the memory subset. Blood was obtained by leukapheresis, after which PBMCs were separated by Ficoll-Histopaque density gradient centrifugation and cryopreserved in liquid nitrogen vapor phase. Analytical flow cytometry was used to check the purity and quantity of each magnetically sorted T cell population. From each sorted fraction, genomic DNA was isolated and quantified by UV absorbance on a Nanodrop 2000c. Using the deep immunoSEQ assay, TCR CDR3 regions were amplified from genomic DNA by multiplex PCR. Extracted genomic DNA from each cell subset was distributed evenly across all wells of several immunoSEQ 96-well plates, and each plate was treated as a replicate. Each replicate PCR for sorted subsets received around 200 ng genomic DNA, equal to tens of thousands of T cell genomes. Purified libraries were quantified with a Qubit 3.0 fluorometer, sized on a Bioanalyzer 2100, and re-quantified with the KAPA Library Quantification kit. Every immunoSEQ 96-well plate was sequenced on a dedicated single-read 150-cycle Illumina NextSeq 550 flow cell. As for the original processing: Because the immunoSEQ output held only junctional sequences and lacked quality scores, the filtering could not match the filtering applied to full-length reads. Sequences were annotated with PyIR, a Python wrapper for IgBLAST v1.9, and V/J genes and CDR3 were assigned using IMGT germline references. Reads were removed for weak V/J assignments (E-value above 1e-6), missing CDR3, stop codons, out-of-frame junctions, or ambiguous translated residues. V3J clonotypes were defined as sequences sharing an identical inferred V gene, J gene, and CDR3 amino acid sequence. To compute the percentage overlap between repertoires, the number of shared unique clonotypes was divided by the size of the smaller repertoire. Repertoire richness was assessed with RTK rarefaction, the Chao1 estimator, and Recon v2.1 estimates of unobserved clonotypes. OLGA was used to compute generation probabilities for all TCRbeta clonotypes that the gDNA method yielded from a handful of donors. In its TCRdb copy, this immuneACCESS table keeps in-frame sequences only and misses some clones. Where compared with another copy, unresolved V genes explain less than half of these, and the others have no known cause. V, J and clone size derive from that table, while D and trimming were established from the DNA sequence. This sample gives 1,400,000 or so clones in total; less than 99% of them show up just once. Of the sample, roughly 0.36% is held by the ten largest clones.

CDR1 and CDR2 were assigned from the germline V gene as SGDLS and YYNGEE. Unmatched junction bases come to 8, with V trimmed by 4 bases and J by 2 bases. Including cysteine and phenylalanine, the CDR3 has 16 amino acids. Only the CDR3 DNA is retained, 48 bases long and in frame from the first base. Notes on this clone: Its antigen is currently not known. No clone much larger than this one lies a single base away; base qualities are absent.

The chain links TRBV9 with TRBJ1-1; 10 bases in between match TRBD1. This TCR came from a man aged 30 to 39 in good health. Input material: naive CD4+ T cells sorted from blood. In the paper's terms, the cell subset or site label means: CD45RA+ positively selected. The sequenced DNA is TGTGCCAGCAGCCCGCGACAGGGGGCGATCAACACTGAAGCTTTCTTT. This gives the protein CASSPRQGAINTEAFF.